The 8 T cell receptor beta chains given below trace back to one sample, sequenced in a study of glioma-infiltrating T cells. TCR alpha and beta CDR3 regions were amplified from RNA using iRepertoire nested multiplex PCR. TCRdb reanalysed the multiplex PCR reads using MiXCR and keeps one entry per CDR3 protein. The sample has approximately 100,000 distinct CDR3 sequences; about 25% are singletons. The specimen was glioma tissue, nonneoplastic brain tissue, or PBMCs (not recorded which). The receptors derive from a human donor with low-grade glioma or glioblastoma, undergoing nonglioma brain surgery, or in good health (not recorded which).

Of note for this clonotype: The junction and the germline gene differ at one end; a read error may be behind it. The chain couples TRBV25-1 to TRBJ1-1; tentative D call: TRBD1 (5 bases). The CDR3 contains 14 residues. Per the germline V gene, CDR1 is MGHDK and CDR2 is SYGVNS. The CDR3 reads CASRRGRGAHETFF. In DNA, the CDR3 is TGTGCCAGCAGGAGGGGCAGAGGGGCGCATGAAACTTTCTTT.

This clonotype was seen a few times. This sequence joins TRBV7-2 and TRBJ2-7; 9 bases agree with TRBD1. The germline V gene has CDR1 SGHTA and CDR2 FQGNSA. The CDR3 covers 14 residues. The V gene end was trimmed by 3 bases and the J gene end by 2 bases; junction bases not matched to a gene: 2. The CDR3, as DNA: TGTGCCAGCAGCTTCGGGACAGGGCCCTACGAGCAGTACTTC. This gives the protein CASSFGTGPYEQYF. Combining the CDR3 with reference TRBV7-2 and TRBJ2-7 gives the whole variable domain GAGVSQSPSNKVTEKGKDVELRCDPISGHTALYWYRQSLGQGLEFLIYFQGNSAPDKSGLPSDRFSAERTGGSVSTLTIQRTQQEDSAVYLCASSFGTGPYEQYFGPGTRLTVT.

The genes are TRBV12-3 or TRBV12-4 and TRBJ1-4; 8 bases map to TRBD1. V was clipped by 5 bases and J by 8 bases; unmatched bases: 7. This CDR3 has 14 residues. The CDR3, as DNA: TGTGCCAGCAGTCTCTCGACAGGGGTCGAAAAACTGTTTTTT. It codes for CASSLSTGVEKLFF.

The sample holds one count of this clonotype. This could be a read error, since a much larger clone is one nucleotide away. For the CDR3, the DNA is TGTGCCAGCACCCTGGGGGGGAGTCCCCAGCATTTT. Encoded protein: CASTLGGSPQHF. The chain combines TRBV6-2 or TRBV6-3 with TRBJ1-5; D possibly corresponds to TRBD1 (5 bases). There are 12 residues in the CDR3. V was cut by 7 bases and J by 10 bases, with 14 bases left in between. Germline CDR1 is MNHEY and CDR2 is SVGEGT.

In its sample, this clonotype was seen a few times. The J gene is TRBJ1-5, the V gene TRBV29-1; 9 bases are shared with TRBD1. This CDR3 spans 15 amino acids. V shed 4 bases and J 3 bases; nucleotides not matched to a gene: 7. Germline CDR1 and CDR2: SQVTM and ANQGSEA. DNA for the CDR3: TGCAGCGTTGCACCGGGACAGGGAAACAATCAGCCCCAGCATTTT. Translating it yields CSVAPGQGNNQPQHF.

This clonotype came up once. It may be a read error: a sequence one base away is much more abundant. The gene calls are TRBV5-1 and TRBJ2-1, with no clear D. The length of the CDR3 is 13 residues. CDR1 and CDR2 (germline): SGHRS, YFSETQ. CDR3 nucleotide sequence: TGCGCCAGCAGCTTTCCCTCCGGCAATGAGCAGCTCTTC. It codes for CASSFPSGNEQLF.

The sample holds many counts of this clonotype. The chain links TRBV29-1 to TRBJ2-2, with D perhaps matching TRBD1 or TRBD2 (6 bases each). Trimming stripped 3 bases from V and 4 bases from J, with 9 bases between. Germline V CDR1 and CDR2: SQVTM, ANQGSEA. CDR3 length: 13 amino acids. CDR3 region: CSVDRGGTGELFF. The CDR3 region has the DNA TGCAGCGTTGACAGGGGAGGCACCGGGGAGCTGTTTTTT.

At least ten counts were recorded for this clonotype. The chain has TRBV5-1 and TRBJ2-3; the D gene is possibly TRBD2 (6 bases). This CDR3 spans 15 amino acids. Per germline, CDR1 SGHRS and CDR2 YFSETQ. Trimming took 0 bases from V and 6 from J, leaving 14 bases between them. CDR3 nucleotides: TGCGCCAGCAGCTTGGGACTAGTTACTTCTGATACGCAGTATTTT. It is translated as CASSLGLVTSDTQYF.